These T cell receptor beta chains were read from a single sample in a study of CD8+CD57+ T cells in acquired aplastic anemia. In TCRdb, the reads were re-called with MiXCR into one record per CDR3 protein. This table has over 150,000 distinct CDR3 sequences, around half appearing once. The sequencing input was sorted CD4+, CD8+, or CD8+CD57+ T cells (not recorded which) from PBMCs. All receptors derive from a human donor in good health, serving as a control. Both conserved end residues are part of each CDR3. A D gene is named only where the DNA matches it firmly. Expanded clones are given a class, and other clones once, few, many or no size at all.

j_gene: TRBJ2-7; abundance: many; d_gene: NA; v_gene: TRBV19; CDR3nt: TGTGCCAGTAGTCAGGGGACGTCTTGGGAAGCATCCTACGAGCAGTACTTC; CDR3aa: CASSQGTSWEASYEQYF
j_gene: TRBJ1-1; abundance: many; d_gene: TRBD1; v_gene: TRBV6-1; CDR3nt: TGTGCCAGCAAAACACAGGGGAAGAACACTGAAGCTTTCTTT; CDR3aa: CASKTQGKNTEAFF
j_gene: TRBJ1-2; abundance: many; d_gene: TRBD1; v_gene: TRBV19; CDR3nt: TGTGCCAGTACCCCTTTCACAGGGGAGCGGTATGGCTACACCTTC; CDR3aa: CASTPFTGERYGYTF
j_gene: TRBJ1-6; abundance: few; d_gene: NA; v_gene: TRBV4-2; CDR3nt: TGTGCCAGCAGCCAAGGGGGGGGGAATTCACCCCTCCACTTT; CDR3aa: CASSQGGGNSPLHF
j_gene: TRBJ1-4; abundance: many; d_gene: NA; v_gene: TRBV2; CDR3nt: TGTGCCAGCAGTGAAACGCGGGGGGCCGGGCGAAAACTGTTTTTT; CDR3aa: CASSETRGAGRKLFF
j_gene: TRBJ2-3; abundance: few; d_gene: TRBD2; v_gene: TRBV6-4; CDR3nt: TGTGCCAGCAGTGAGACGGGGGGTTCGAAAGATACGCAGTATTTT; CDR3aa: CASSETGGSKDTQYF
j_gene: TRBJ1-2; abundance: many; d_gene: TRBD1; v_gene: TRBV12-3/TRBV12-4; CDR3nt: TGTGCCAGCAGTTTTATGGGACAGGGCCGCGGCTACACCTTC; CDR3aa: CASSFMGQGRGYTF
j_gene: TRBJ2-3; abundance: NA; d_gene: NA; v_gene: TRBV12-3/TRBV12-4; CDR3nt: TGTGCCAGCAGGGGGGACGGAACCACAGATACGCAGTATTTT; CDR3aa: CASRGDGTTDTQYF
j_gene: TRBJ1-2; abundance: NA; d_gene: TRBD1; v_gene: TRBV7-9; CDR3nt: TGTGCCAGCAGCTCGGCGGGGACAGAGGGGGTGGATGGCTACACCTTC; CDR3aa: CASSSAGTEGVDGYTF
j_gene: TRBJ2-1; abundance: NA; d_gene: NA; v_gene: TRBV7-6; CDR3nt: TGTGCCAGCAGCTGGGGAGACCCGAGCTCTGGAGAGCAGTTCTTC; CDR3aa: CASSWGDPSSGEQFF
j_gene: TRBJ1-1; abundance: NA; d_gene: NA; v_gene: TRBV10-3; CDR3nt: TGTGCCATCAGTGGCCCAGGGGAAGGAAACACTGAAGCTTTCTTT; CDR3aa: CAISGPGEGNTEAFF
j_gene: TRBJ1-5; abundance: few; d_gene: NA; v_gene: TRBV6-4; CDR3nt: TGTGCCAGCAGTACCCGGACTAGCGGGGGTGACGAGCATTTT; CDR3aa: CASSTRTSGGDEHF
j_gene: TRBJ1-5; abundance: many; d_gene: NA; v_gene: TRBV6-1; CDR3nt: TGTGCCAGCAGTGAGGGGGTGGCGGGTCAGCCCCAGCATTTT; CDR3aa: CASSEGVAGQPQHF
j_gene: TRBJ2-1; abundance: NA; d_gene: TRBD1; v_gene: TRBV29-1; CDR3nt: TGCAGCGTAGACAGGGGGAACAATGAGCAGTTCTTC; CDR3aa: CSVDRGNNEQFF
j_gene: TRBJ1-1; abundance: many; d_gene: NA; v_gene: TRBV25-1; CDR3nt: TGTGCCAGCAGTGAATACGGGGCAGGTGAAGCTTTCTTT; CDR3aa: CASSEYGAGEAFF
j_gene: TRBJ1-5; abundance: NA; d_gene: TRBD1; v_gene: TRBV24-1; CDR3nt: TGTGCCACCAGTGACCATGACAGGGGGCGATGTTCTGGCAATCAGCCCCAGCATTTT; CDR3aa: CATSDHDRGRCSGNQPQHF
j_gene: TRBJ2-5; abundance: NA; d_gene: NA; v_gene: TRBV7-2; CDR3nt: TGTGCCAGCAGCTTAGTAGCGGATCCCCAAGAGACCCAGTACTTC; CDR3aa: CASSLVADPQETQYF
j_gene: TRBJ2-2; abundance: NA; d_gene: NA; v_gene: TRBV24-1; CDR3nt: TGTGCCACCGAGGGATGCGGGGAGCTGCTTTTT; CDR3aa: CATEGCGELLF
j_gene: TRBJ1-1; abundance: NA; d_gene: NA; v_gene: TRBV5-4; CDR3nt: TGTGCCAGCAGGCCGACACAGAGCACTGAAGCTTTCTTT; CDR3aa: CASRPTQSTEAFF
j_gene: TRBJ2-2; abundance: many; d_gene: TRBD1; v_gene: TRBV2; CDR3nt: TGTGCCAGCAGTGGGACAGGGGTAACCGGGGAGCTGTTTTTT; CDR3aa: CASSGTGVTGELFF
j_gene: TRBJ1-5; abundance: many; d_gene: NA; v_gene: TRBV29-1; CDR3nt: TGCAGCGTTAAAACAGGCTACAATCAGCCCCAGCATTTT; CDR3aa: CSVKTGYNQPQHF
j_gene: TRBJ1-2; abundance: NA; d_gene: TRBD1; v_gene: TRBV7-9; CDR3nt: TGTGCCAGCAGCAAAGGGACAGTTCTCCCCAGCTATGGCTACACCTTC; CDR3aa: CASSKGTVLPSYGYTF
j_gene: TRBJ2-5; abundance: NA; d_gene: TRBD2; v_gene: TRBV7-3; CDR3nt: TGTGCCAGCAGCCCGGGACTAGCGGTTGAGACCCAGTACTTC; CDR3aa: CASSPGLAVETQYF
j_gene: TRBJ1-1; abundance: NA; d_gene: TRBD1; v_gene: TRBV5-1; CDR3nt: TGCGCCAGCAGCTTGGGTCAGGGGGCTCACACTGAAGCTTTCTTT; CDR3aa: CASSLGQGAHTEAFF
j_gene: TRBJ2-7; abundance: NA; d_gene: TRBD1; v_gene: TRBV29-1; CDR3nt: TGCAGCGCCCAACAGGGGGCCTACGAGCAGTACTTC; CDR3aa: CSAQQGAYEQYF
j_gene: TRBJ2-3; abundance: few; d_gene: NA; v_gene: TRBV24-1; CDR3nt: TGTGCCACCAGTGATTTGGGCAGCACAGATACGCAGTATTTT; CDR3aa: CATSDLGSTDTQYF
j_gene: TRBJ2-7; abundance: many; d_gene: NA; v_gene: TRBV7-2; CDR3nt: TGTGCCAGCAGCCGACCGGGACCGGCCTACGAGCAGTACTTC; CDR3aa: CASSRPGPAYEQYF
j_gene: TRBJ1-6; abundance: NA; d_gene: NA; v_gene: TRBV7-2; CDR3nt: TGTGCCAGCAGCCGATCCCCTCAGAGCTCCTATAATTCACCCCTCCACTTT; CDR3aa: CASSRSPQSSYNSPLHF
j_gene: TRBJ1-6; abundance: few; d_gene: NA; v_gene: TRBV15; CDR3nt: TGTGCCACCAGCAGAGGAGGGGCGGGGAATTCACCCCTCCACTTT; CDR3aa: CATSRGGAGNSPLHF
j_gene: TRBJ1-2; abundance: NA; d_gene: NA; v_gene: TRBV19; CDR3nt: TGTGCCAGTAGATTCTCAGGGTCGGATGGCTACACCTTC; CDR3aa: CASRFSGSDGYTF
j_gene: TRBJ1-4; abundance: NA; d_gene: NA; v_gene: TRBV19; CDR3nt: TGTGCCAGTAGAAGTCAGGGGTTGGGCTCCTACAATGAAAAACTGTTTTTT; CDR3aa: CASRSQGLGSYNEKLFF
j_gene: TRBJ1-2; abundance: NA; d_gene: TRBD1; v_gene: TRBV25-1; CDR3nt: TGTGCCAGCAGTGAATCCGGCAGGGGGTCTAGGCACTATGGCTACACCTTC; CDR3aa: CASSESGRGSRHYGYTF
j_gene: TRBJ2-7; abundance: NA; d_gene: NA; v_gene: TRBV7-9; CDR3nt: TGTGCCAGCAGCGTCGCGGGTCCCTACGAGCAGTACTTC; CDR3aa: CASSVAGPYEQYF
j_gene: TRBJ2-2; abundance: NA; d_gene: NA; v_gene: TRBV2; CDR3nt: TGTGCCAGCAGTGAAGCGCTGGGGGCTGGGACCGGGGAGCTGTTTTTT; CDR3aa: CASSEALGAGTGELFF
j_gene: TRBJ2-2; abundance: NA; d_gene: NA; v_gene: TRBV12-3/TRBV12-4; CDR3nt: TGTGCCAGCAAGTCGGGGGGAGGGGGAACCGGGGAGCTGTTTTTT; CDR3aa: CASKSGGGGTGELFF
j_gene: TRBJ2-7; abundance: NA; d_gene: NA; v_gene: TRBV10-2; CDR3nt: TGTGCCAGCAGTCCCCTCAGACGGACCTACGAGCAGTACTTC; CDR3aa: CASSPLRRTYEQYF
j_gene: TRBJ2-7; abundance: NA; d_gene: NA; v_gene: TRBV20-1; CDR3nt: TGCAGTGCCCAGGGGAGCTCCTACGAGCAGTACTTC; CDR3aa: CSAQGSSYEQYF
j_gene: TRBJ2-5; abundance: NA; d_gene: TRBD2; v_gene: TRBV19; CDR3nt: TGTGCCAGTAGTACCCAGCGGGGGTACCAAGAGACCCAGTACTTC; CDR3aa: CASSTQRGYQETQYF
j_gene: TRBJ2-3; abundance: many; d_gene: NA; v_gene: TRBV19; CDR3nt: TGTGCCAGTAAGGGGAGGATTGACAAAATCCGGGATACGCAGTATTTT; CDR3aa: CASKGRIDKIRDTQYF
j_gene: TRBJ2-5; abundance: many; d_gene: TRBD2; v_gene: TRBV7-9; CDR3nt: TGTGCCAGCAGCTTCCTAGCGGTCCAAGAGACCCAGTACTTC; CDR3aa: CASSFLAVQETQYF
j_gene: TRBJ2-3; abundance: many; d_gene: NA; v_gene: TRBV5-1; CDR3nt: TGCGCCAGCAGCCCCCAGCCGGGGGCGATCACAGATACGCAGTATTTT; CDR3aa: CASSPQPGAITDTQYF
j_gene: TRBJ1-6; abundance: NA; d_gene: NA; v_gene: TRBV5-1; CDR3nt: TGCGCCAGCAGCTTTACAGATAATTCACCCCTCCACTTT; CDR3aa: CASSFTDNSPLHF
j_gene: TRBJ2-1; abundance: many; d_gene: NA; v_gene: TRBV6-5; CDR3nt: TGTGCCAGCAGTCTTAGCGGAGTCTCCTACAATGAGCAGTTCTTC; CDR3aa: CASSLSGVSYNEQFF
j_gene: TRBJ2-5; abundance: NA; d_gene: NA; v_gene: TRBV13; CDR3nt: TGTGCCAGCAGCTTGTCCCGAGGGGCCTCTGAGGAGACCCAGTACTTC; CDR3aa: CASSLSRGASEETQYF
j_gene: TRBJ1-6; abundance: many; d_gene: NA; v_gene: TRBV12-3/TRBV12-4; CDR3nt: TGTGCCAGCAGTTTGAGCAGGCCTAATTCACCCCTCCACTTT; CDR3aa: CASSLSRPNSPLHF
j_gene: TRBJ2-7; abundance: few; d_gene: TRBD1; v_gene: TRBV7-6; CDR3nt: TGTGCCAGCAGCCTTACTCCTGCGGGGACAGGGGTCTCCTACGAGCAGTACTTC; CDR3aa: CASSLTPAGTGVSYEQYF
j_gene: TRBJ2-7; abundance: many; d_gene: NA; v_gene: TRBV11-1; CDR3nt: TGTGCCAGCAGCCCCGATCGTTTATCCTACGAGCAGTACTTC; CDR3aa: CASSPDRLSYEQYF
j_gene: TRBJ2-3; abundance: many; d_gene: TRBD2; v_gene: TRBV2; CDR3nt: TGTGCCAGCAGTGTAGCGGGGCCCGTCGGGGATACGCAGTATTTT; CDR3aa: CASSVAGPVGDTQYF
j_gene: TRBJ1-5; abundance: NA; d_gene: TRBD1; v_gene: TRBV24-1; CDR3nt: TGTGCCACCAGTGACTCGGGACAGCAAAACAATCAGCCCCAGCATTTT; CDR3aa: CATSDSGQQNNQPQHF
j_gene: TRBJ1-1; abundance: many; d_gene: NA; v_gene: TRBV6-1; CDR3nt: TGTGCCACCTGGGGGAACACTGAAGCTTTCTTT; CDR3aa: CATWGNTEAFF
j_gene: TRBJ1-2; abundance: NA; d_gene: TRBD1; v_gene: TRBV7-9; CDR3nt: TGTGCCAGCTTAAATGAGGGGGCCGAAGCTAACTATGGCTACACCTTC; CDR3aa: CASLNEGAEANYGYTF
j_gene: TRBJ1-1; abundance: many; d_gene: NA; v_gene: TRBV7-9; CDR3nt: TGTGCCAGCAGCTTAGAAGGGCCCGCCCTCGAAGCTTTCTTT; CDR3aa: CASSLEGPALEAFF
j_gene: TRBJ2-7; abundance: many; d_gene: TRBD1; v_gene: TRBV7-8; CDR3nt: TGTGCCAGCAGCGACGACAGGGGCCCCTACGAGCAGTACTTC; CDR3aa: CASSDDRGPYEQYF
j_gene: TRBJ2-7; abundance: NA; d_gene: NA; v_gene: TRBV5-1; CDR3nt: TGTGCCAGCAGCTCAGGGGGGGGGCGAGCCTACGAGCAGTACTTC; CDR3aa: CASSSGGGRAYEQYF